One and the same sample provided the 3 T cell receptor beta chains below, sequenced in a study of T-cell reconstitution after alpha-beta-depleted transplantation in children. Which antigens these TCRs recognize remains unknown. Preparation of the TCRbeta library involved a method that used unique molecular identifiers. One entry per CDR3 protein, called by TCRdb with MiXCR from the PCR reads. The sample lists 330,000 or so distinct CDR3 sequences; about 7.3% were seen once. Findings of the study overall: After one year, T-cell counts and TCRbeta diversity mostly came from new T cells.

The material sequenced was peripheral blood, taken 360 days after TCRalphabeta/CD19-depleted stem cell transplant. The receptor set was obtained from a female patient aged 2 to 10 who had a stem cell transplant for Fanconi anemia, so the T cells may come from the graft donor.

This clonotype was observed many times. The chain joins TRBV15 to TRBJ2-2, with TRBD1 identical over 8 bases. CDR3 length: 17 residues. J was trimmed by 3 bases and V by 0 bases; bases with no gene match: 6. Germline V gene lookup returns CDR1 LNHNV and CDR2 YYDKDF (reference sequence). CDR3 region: CATSRDRQGADTGELFF. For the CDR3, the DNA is TGTGCCACCAGCAGAGATCGGCAGGGGGCAGACACCGGGGAGCTGTTTTTT. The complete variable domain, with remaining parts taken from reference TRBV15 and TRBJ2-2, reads DAMVIQNPRYQVTQFGKPVTLSCSQTLNHNVMYWYQQKSSQAPKLLFHYYDKDFNNEADTPDNFQSRRPNTSFCFLDIRSPGLGDTAMYLCATSRDRQGADTGELFFGEGSRLTVL.

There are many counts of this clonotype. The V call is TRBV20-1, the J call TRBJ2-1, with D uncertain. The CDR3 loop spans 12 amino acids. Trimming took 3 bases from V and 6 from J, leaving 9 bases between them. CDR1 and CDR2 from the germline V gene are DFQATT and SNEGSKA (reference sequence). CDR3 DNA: TGCAGTGCTAGTCCGGAGTTCAATGAGCAGTTCTTC. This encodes CSASPEFNEQFF.

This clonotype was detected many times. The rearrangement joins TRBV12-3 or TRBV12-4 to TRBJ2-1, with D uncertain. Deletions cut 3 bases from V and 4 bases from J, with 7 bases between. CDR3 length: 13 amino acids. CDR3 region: CASSFQVYNEQFF. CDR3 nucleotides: TGTGCCAGCAGTTTCCAGGTTTACAATGAGCAGTTCTTC.